The present T cell receptor (beta chain) was sequenced within a study of shared clonotypes between healthy human individuals. All of the donors resided in Nashville, Tennessee, and each was a Caucasian adult. Genomic DNA, for the unsorted samples, came from about 90 million PBMCs. The CDR3 totals 12 residues. V was shortened by 1 base and J by 7 bases, with 6 bases between the two germline ends. CDR1 and CDR2 from the germline V gene are SGHRS and YFSETQ. Points from the study as a whole: Among donors, sharing of clonotypes was expected to be affected by sequencing depth.

Ten immunoSEQ deep assay plates served to sequence unsorted PBMC DNA. Assay used: immunoSEQ multiplex PCR; TCRdb lists only in-frame clones, some missing. Of fewer than 600,000 clones listed, around 81% were seen once; the top ten hold around 13%. On this clone: Its specificity is not known.

The J gene is TRBJ2-1, the V gene TRBV5-1; D is unresolved. This clonotype was sampled from a woman aged 40 to 55 in good health. Some clones in this sample may be carry-over from other donors' samples. The sequencing sample was made of PBMCs. The CDR3 DNA reads as TGCGCCAGCAGCTTGCGAGTGAATGAGCAGTTCTTC. This codes for CASSLRVNEQFF.